What follows are 24 T cell receptor beta chains derived from one specimen sequenced in a study of blood T cell repertoires in COVID-19. Assay: immunoSEQ multiplex PCR; the TCRdb copy retains only in-frame clones and omits some. The sample lists about 62,000 clones, approximately 87% seen once, with around 3.7% in the top ten. The sequencing sample was made of peripheral blood. The receptors stem from a human donor in a cohort sampled during active COVID-19.

The V call is TRBV28, the J call TRBJ1-5; 7 bases are a match to TRBD1. In germline, CDR1 is MDHEN, CDR2 SYDVKM. The CDR3 spans 12 residues. The trim removed 8 bases at V and 2 bases at J, leaving 0 bases unmatched. CDR3 sequence reads: CASGTGNQPQHF. The CDR3, as DNA: TGTGCCAGCGGGACAGGCAATCAGCCCCAGCATTTT.

The chain employs TRBV28 and TRBJ1-6; the match to TRBD1 covers 9 bases. Germline CDR1 MDHEN, CDR2 SYDVKM. This CDR3 is 13 amino acids long. The ends lost 6 bases at V and 13 bases at J; junction bases unmatched: 7. CDR3 DNA sequence: TGTGCCAGCAGCCCCCGGGGGACAGGGCCCCTCCACTTT. Its protein product is CASSPRGTGPLHF.

J is TRBJ2-1 and V is TRBV7-2, with a tentative D call TRBD2 (8 bases). Germline assignment: CDR1 SGHTA and CDR2 FQGNSA. The CDR3 loop spans 17 amino acids. With 5 bases removed from V and 2 bases from J, the gap between germline ends came to 19 bases. This chain's CDR3 is CASSKGGGRLTYNEQFF. CDR3 DNA sequence: TGTGCCAGCAGCAAAGGGGGCGGGAGGCTTACCTACAATGAGCAGTTCTTC.

The chain carries TRBV5-1 and TRBJ2-3; the match to TRBD1 covers 7 bases. The CDR3 runs 14 residues. V shed 4 bases and J 3 bases; nucleotides not matched to a gene: 5. Germline lookup yields CDR1 SGHRS and CDR2 YFSETQ. CDR3 sequence: CASSRDSRTDTQYF. Written as DNA, the CDR3 is TGCGCCAGCAGCCGGGACAGCAGAACAGATACGCAGTATTTT.

The rearrangement uses TRBV5-3 and TRBJ1-2; D ambiguous. TRBV5-3 is known as an ORF, though its function is uncertain. The length of the CDR3 is 14 residues. Trimming removed 0 bases from V and 7 bases from J, with 13 bases in between. The chain's CDR3 is CARSLGGYEGGYTF. In nucleotides, the CDR3 is TGTGCCAGAAGCTTGGGGGGTTATGAGGGTGGCTACACCTTC.

The chain is built from TRBV10-3 and TRBJ1-6; 7 nucleotides line up with TRBD1. J gave up 9 bases and V 6 bases, and 8 bases lay outside the gene matches. Per the germline V gene, CDR1 is ENHRY and CDR2 is SYGVKD. The CDR3 runs 14 residues. CDR3 sequence (DNA): TGTGCCATCAGCCTCGGGGCAGGGGGTTCACCCCTCCACTTT. Protein product: CAISLGAGGSPLHF.

The chain carries TRBV27 and TRBJ1-1; D unresolved. CDR3 length: 16 residues. With 5 bases removed from V and 2 bases from J, the gap between germline ends came to 18 bases. Looked up from germline, CDR1 is MNHEY and CDR2 is SMNVEV (reference sequence). The CDR3: CASSPFISQINTEAFF. In nucleotides, the CDR3 is TGTGCCAGCAGTCCCTTTATAAGTCAGATAAACACTGAAGCTTTCTTT.

V gene TRBV19 combines with J gene TRBJ2-7; tentative D call: TRBD1 (7 bases). CDR3 length: 16 amino acids. V was trimmed by 3 bases and J by 3 bases, leaving 18 bases between them. CDR1 LNHDA and CDR2 SQIVND come from the germline V gene (reference sequence). The CDR3 DNA reads TGTGCCAGTAGTATGGTCAGGGGGGCGCTGGACTACGAGCAGTACTTC. It specifies CASSMVRGALDYEQYF.

The chain has TRBV14 and TRBJ2-7; 8 bases are shared with TRBD2. Germline values: CDR1 SGHDN, CDR2 FVKESK. Trimming at V came to 1 base and at J to 5 bases, leaving 10 bases not matched to a gene. The CDR3 totals 16 residues. CDR3 coding DNA: TGTGCCAGCAGCCAAGCGGAATCCAGCGGGAGTGACGAGCAGTACTTC. Its protein is CASSQAESSGSDEQYF.

The rearrangement uses TRBV2 and TRBJ1-5; 7 bases align to TRBD1. The ends lost 6 bases at V and 6 bases at J; junction bases unmatched: 14. The CDR3 runs to 16 residues. Per germline, CDR1 SNHLY and CDR2 FYNNEI. This CDR3 is CASSQNRGFLGQPQHF. The CDR3 coding sequence is TGTGCCAGCAGCCAAAACAGGGGATTTCTCGGTCAGCCCCAGCATTTT.

This chain connects TRBV6-5 to TRBJ1-1, with 9 nucleotides matching TRBD1. CDR3 length equals 15 residues. V lost 4 bases and J lost 3; bases outside the gene matches: 6. Germline CDR1 MNHEY, CDR2 SVGAGI. The CDR3 sequence is CASSFVTGGDTEAFF. The CDR3 DNA is TGTGCCAGCAGTTTCGTGACAGGGGGGGACACTGAAGCTTTCTTT.

The rearrangement links TRBV5-1 to TRBJ2-3, with 12 bases that match TRBD2. Germline trimming cut 4 bases from V and 2 bases from J; bases unmatched to any gene: 5. The germline CDR1 and CDR2 sequences are SGHRS and YFSETQ. This CDR3 is 16 amino acids long. CDR3 residues: CASSVTSGGSTDTQYF. CDR3 DNA sequence: TGCGCCAGCAGCGTGACTAGCGGGGGTTCCACAGATACGCAGTATTTT.

This clone was seen only a few times. This rearrangement joins TRBV29-1 to TRBJ2-7; D uncertain. Trimming took off 5 bases at V and 6 bases at J, with 11 bases between the two ends. This CDR3 has 11 amino acids. Germline CDR1 reads SQVTM; CDR2 reads ANQGSEA. The CDR3 coding sequence is TGCAGCGTTTTCGACTGGTCCGAGCAGTACTTC. Protein sequence: CSVFDWSEQYF.

The chain has TRBV6-2 or TRBV6-3 and TRBJ2-7, with 7 bases identical to TRBD2. The germline gives CDR1 MNHEY, CDR2 SVGEGT. The trim removed 6 bases at V and 3 bases at J, leaving 11 bases unmatched. The CDR3 covers 15 residues. CDR3 loop: CASSHPSSGSYEQYF. In DNA, the CDR3 is TGTGCCAGCAGCCACCCTTCTAGCGGAAGCTACGAGCAGTACTTC.

The chain couples TRBV2 to TRBJ2-1; 10 bases are a match to TRBD2. The CDR3 has 13 residues. Germline values: CDR1 SNHLY, CDR2 FYNNEI. J gave up 8 bases and V 6 bases, and 4 bases lay outside the gene matches. CDR3 protein: CASRMLAGDEQFF. As DNA, the CDR3 is TGTGCCAGCAGGATGCTAGCGGGAGATGAGCAGTTCTTC.

The CDR3 loop is CASSLAEGLVQETQYF. Written as DNA, the CDR3 is TGTGCCAGCAGCTTAGCTGAGGGACTAGTCCAAGAGACCCAGTACTTC. The chain uses TRBV7-2 and TRBJ2-5; 8 bases line up with TRBD2. This CDR3 has 16 amino acids. Germline loops: CDR1 SGHTA, CDR2 FQGNSA. With 0 bases clipped from V and 1 base from J, the junction kept 4 bases outside the gene matches.

The chain combines TRBV24-1 with TRBJ2-5; 7 bases match TRBD1. In germline, CDR1 is KGHDR, CDR2 SFDVKD. Trimming cost V 4 bases and J 2 bases; bases outside gene matches: 6. The CDR3 has 15 residues. The CDR3 DNA sequence: TGTGCCACCAGTGACCCGGGACAGCCTCAAGAGACCCAGTACTTC. This codes for CATSDPGQPQETQYF.

This chain uses TRBV28 with TRBJ2-3; possibly TRBD2 for D (7 bases). Trimming pared 7 bases from V and 6 bases from J, leaving 17 bases between. The CDR3 contains 14 residues. Germline V gene sequence: CDR1 MDHEN, CDR2 SYDVKM. Here the CDR3 reads CASTGGGPPDTQYF. In DNA form, the CDR3 reads TGTGCCAGCACAGGCGGGGGCCCTCCGGATACGCAGTATTTT.

V and J are TRBV27 and TRBJ1-6; D is uncertain. The CDR3 loop spans 15 amino acids. CDR1 and CDR2 from the germline V gene are MNHEY and SMNVEV (reference sequence). Trimming shortened V by 6 bases and J by 0 bases, and 9 bases separated the two germline ends. DNA of the CDR3: TGTGCCAGCAGCCCGGGGAGCTCCTATAATTCACCCCTCCACTTT. Translation: CASSPGSSYNSPLHF.

The chain links TRBV19 to TRBJ1-5; D unclear. The ends were cut back, 5 bases at V and 0 bases at J, with 11 bases in the middle. The V gene's germline CDR1 is LNHDA and CDR2 SQIVND (reference sequence). This CDR3 spans 15 amino acids. CDR3 residues: CASSPAGVSNQPQHF. In DNA form, the CDR3 reads TGTGCCAGTAGTCCCGCCGGGGTTAGCAATCAGCCCCAGCATTTT.

The chain couples TRBV19 to TRBJ2-1, with D perhaps matching TRBD2 (6 bases). Germline V gene data show CDR1 as LNHDA and CDR2 as SQIVND (reference sequence). The CDR3 is made up of 16 amino acids. V lost 9 bases and J 0 bases, leaving 18 bases between the germline ends. DNA for the CDR3: TGTGCCAGCAAGAAGGAGACTAGGAGCTCCTACAATGAGCAGTTCTTC. Translated: CASKKETRSSYNEQFF.

To note about this clone: This CDR3 is also generated by other DNA sequences in the sample. V and J are TRBV14 and TRBJ2-1; perhaps TRBD2 as D (7 bases). In germline, CDR1 is SGHDN, CDR2 FVKESK. The length of the CDR3 is 15 residues. V lost 1 base, J lost 7 bases, and 14 bases lay in between. The CDR3 bases are TGTGCCAGCAGCCAAGGCGGGGGCCGCCATAATGAGCAGTTCTTC. It translates to CASSQGGGRHNEQFF.

V is TRBV28 and J is TRBJ2-4; 8 bases align to TRBD2. Looked up from germline, CDR1 is MDHEN and CDR2 is SYDVKM. The CDR3 is 16 residues long. V trimming: 5 bases; J trimming: 0 bases; junction bases outside the gene matches: 6. As DNA, the CDR3 is TGTGCCAGCAGTCCGGGACTAGTACTAGCCAAAAACATTCAGTACTTC. It translates to CASSPGLVLAKNIQYF. Drawing the rest from reference TRBV28 and TRBJ2-4, the complete variable domain is DVKVTQSSRYLVKRTGEKVFLECVQDMDHENMFWYRQDPGLGLRLIYFSYDVKMKEKGDIPEGYSVSREKKERFSLILESASTNQTSMYLCASSPGLVLAKNIQYFGAGTRLSVL.

This rearrangement joins TRBV9 to TRBJ2-7; 7 bases agree with TRBD2. V was pared by 0 bases and J by 3 bases, with 3 bases of the junction left unmatched. CDR3 length: 14 amino acids. Germline CDR1 SGDLS, CDR2 YYNGEE. CDR3 bases: TGTGCCAGCAGCGTAGGGGAGGGCGACTACGAGCAGTACTTC. This translates into CASSVGEGDYEQYF.